Listed below are T cell receptor beta chains from one sample, sequenced in a study of T cell changes during pregnancy in multiple sclerosis. TCRdb's table, derived via immunoSEQ multiplex PCR, lists solely in-frame clones and lacks some. In the table there are roughly 40,000 clones, 91% of which are singletons. Sequencing used CD8+ T cells from peripheral blood mononuclear cells, obtained before pregnancy. These receptors were obtained from a female donor with multiple sclerosis, enrolled in a pregnancy study. CDR3s include the opening cysteine and the closing phenylalanine or tryptophan. A D gene is named only where the DNA matches it firmly. Part of the rows lack a size; the others show once, few, many or a class for expanded clones.

v_call,clone_size,d_call,j_call,cdr3_aa,cdr3_nt
TRBV29-1,NA,NA,TRBJ2-7,CSVEDDRWGEQYF,TGCAGCGTTGAAGATGACAGGTGGGGGGAGCAGTACTTC
TRBV9,NA,TRBD1,TRBJ1-2,CASSAGTAYGYTF,TGTGCCAGCAGCGCCGGGACAGCCTATGGCTACACCTTC
TRBV4-3,few,NA,TRBJ2-1,CASSQVAGNYNEQFF,TGCGCCAGCAGCCAAGTCGCGGGAAACTACAATGAGCAGTTCTTC
TRBV4-3,NA,TRBD1,TRBJ2-5,CASSQEGQGKKETQYF,TGCGCCAGCAGCCAGGAAGGACAGGGGAAGAAAGAGACCCAGTACTTC
TRBV1,NA,NA,TRBJ2-1,CTSSQGHSANSTSGRVSEQFF,TGCACCAGCAGCCAAGGACATTCGGCAAACTCGACTAGCGGGAGGGTAAGCGAGCAGTTCTTC
TRBV2,NA,TRBD2,TRBJ2-7,CASSDQRDVSYEQYF,TGTGCCAGCAGTGATCAGCGGGACGTATCCTACGAGCAGTACTTC
TRBV7-9,NA,NA,TRBJ2-5,CASSLLTTEETQYF,TGTGCCAGCAGCTTATTAACGACAGAAGAGACCCAGTACTTC
TRBV7-6,once,NA,TRBJ2-5,CASSLAKGLQETQYF,TGTGCCAGCAGCTTAGCGAAGGGGCTTCAAGAGACCCAGTACTTC
TRBV27,NA,NA,TRBJ2-1,CASSPGGIEQFF,TGTGCCAGCAGTCCTGGCGGAATTGAGCAGTTCTTC
TRBV4-1,NA,TRBD1,TRBJ2-2,CASSPGTVTGELFF,TGCGCCAGCAGCCCCGGGACAGTCACCGGGGAGCTGTTTTTT
TRBV10-2,NA,TRBD2,TRBJ2-1,CASLPLAGGGNEQFF,TGCGCCTCCCTCCCTCTAGCGGGAGGAGGCAATGAGCAGTTCTTC
TRBV28,NA,TRBD1,TRBJ2-7,CASSLTGTGGAEQYF,TGTGCCAGCAGCCTCACCGGGACAGGGGGCGCCGAGCAGTACTTC
TRBV5-6,few,TRBD1,TRBJ1-1,CASSWRTGNTEAFF,TGTGCCAGCAGCTGGCGGACAGGGAACACTGAAGCTTTCTTT
TRBV7-9,NA,NA,TRBJ2-6,CASSLLSSGANVLTF,TGTGCCAGCAGCTTGCTTAGCTCTGGGGCCAACGTCCTGACTTTC
TRBV4-1,NA,NA,TRBJ2-7,CASSQGSTPTYEQYF,TGCGCCAGCAGCCAGGGCTCGACGCCTACCTACGAGCAGTACTTC
TRBV20-1,NA,NA,TRBJ2-7,CSARVSREQYF,TGCAGTGCTAGAGTATCCCGCGAGCAGTACTTC
TRBV7-9,NA,NA,TRBJ2-6,CASSLLTGANVLTF,TGTGCCAGCAGCTTATTAACTGGGGCCAACGTCCTGACTTTC
TRBV6-4,NA,NA,TRBJ2-2,CASSRTPATGELFF,TGTGCCAGCAGTCGGACTCCCGCCACCGGGGAGCTGTTTTTT
TRBV2,few,NA,TRBJ1-4,CASAGEKLFF,TGTGCCAGCGCAGGGGAAAAACTGTTTTTT
TRBV19,NA,NA,TRBJ2-1,CASSPDYYNEQFF,TGTGCCAGTAGTCCCGACTATTACAATGAGCAGTTCTTC
TRBV27,NA,TRBD2,TRBJ2-7,CASSSRTSGVDEQYF,TGTGCCAGCAGTTCCAGGACTAGCGGGGTTGACGAGCAGTACTTC
TRBV29-1,NA,TRBD2,TRBJ2-1,CSPWNGTSGSMQFF,TGCAGCCCCTGGAACGGGACTAGCGGGAGTATGCAGTTCTTC
TRBV15,NA,TRBD2,TRBJ2-1,CATSRDRSPEGGPYNEQFF,TGTGCCACCAGCAGAGATCGTTCCCCCGAGGGAGGGCCATACAATGAGCAGTTCTTC